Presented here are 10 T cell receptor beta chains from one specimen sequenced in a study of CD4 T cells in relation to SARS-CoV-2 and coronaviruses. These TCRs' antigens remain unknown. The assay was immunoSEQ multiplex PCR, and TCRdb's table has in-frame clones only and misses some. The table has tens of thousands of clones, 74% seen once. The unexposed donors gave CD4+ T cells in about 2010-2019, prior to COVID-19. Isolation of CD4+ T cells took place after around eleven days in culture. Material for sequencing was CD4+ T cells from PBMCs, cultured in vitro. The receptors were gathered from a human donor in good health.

The CDR3 DNA reads as TGTGCCAGCAGTTTATCCCGGGAGATGCATACGCAGTATTTT. Its protein product is CASSLSREMHTQYF. The chain combines TRBV27 with TRBJ2-3; a possible D gene is TRBD2 (6 bases). Trimming cost V 0 bases and J 7 bases, with 11 bases left between them. This CDR3 has 14 residues. Germline V lookup: CDR1 MNHEY, CDR2 SMNVEV (reference sequence).

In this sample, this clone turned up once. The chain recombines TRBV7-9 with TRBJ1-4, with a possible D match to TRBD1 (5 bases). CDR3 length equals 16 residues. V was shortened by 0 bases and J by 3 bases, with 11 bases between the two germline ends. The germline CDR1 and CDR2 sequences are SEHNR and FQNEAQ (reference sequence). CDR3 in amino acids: CASSLASGTSNEKLFF. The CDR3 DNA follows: TGTGCCAGCAGCTTAGCGTCCGGGACGTCTAATGAAAAACTGTTTTTT.

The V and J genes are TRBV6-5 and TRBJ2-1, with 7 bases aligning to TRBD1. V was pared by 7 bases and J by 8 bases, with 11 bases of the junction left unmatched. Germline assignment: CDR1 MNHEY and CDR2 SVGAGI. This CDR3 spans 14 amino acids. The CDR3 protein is CASTDTHRGHEQFF. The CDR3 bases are TGTGCCAGCACCGACACCCACAGGGGCCATGAGCAGTTCTTC.

The CDR3 DNA reads TGTGCCAGCAGCTTAGCTGGCCAAGCACTGGGAGCTTTCTTT. Protein sequence: CASSLAGQALGAFF. The rearrangement links TRBV11-2 to TRBJ1-1; no clear D. The V gene's germline CDR1 is SGHAT and CDR2 FQNNGV. This CDR3 contains 14 residues. V was shortened by 1 base and J by 10 bases, with 16 bases between the two germline ends.

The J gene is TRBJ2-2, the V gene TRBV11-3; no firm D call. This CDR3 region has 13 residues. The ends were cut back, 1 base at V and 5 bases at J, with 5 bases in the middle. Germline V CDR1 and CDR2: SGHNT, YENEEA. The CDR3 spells CASSLVFTGELFF. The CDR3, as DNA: TGTGCCAGCAGCTTAGTTTTTACCGGGGAGCTGTTTTTT.

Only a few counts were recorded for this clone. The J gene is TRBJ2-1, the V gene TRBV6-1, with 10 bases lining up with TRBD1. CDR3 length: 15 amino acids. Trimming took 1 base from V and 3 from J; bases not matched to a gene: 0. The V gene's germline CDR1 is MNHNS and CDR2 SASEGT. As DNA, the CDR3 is TGTGCCAGCAGTGAAGGGACAGGGGGCTACAATGAGCAGTTCTTC. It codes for CASSEGTGGYNEQFF.

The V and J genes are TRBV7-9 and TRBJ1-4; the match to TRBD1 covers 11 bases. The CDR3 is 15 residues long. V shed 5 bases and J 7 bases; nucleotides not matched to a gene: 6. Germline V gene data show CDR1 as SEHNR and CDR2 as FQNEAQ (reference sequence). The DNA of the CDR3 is TGTGCCAGCAGCCCCGGACAGGGGGCGGTTGAAAAACTGTTTTTT. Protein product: CASSPGQGAVEKLFF.

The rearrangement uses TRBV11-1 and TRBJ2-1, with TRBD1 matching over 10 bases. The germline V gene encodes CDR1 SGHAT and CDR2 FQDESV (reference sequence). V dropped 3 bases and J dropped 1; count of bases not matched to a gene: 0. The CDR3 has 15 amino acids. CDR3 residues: CASSLGQGSYNEQFF. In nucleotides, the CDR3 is TGTGCCAGCAGCTTGGGACAGGGGTCCTACAATGAGCAGTTCTTC.

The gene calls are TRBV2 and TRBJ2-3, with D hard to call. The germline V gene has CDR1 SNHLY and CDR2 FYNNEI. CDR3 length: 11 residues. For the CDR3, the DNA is TGTCCCCGCCCAGGCCCAGATACGCAGTATTTT. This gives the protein CPRPGPDTQYF.

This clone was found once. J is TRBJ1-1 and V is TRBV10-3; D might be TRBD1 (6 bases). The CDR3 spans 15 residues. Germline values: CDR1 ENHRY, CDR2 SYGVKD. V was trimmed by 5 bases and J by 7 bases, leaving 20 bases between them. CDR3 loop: CAISYTGSGEGEAFF. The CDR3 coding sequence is TGTGCCATCAGTTATACAGGGTCCGGGGAGGGTGAAGCTTTCTTT.